The 13 T cell receptor beta chains given below trace back to one sample, sequenced in a study of blood T cells in healthy people across ages. A sample-barcoded 5' primer and a J-beta primer mix were used in a second PCR of about 6 to 12 cycles. A single record per CDR3 protein comes from TCRdb applying MiXCR to the 5' RACE reads. The table lists some 710,000 distinct CDR3 sequences, around a fifth of them singletons. The sequencing input was blood. The receptors derive from a man between 65 and 80 years old in good health.

This chain connects TRBV2 to TRBJ2-1, with a possible D match to TRBD1 (5 bases). The V gene lost 4 bases and the J gene lost 6 bases, with 10 bases spanning the gap. The germline V gene has CDR1 SNHLY and CDR2 FYNNEI. CDR3 size: 13 residues. CDR3 nucleotides: TGTGCCAGCAGTGGAGGACAAATCAATGAGCAGTTCTTC. Translation: CASSGGQINEQFF.

CDR3 DNA sequence: TGTGCCACCAAGGCAGAGCGGGACACCGGGGAGCTGTTTTTT. This sequence encodes CATKAERDTGELFF. The chain links TRBV24-1 to TRBJ2-2; possible D gene TRBD2, 6 bases. V was clipped by 8 bases and J by 3 bases, with 12 bases between them. The CDR3 contains 14 residues. CDR1 is KGHDR and CDR2 is SFDVKD in the germline V gene.

V gene TRBV12-3 or TRBV12-4 combines with J gene TRBJ1-2, with D possibly being TRBD1 (5 bases). This CDR3 comprises 12 residues. Trimming shortened V by 6 bases and J by 5 bases, and 10 bases separated the two germline ends. In DNA, the CDR3 is TGTGCCAGCAGGGATGGGGGGTATGGCTACACCTTC. Protein product: CASRDGGYGYTF.

The sample holds a few counts of this clonotype. This sequence joins TRBV25-1 and TRBJ2-1, with D hard to call. The J call may be faulty, since TRBJ2-7 better matches the DNA end. Per germline, CDR1 MGHDK and CDR2 SYGVNS. The length of the CDR3 is 15 residues. The CDR3 sequence is CASSTTAESSYEQYV. The DNA of the CDR3 is TGTGCCAGCAGTACCACGGCGGAGAGCTCCTACGAGCAGTACGTC.

The CDR3 loop reads CSVGEGGQETQYF. CDR3 bases: TGCAGCGTTGGGGAGGGAGGGCAAGAGACCCAGTACTTC. The V gene is TRBV29-1, the J gene TRBJ2-5; 7 bases are shared with TRBD2. This CDR3 comprises 13 residues. Germline V lookup: CDR1 SQVTM, CDR2 ANQGSEA. The V segment lost 4 bases and the J segment 2 bases; nucleotides outside the gene matches: 4.

The rearrangement uses TRBV5-8 and TRBJ2-1, with D unclear. The J call may not be correct, given that the DNA end is closer to TRBJ2-7. The CDR3 contains 11 residues. Germline assignment: CDR1 SGHTS and CDR2 YDEGEE. The CDR3: CASSLLIEQYV. The CDR3 nucleotides read TGTGCCAGCAGCTTGTTGATAGAGCAGTACGTC.

This clonotype was seen only a few times. The chain has TRBV12-3 or TRBV12-4 and TRBJ1-5; TRBD1 aligns across 9 bases. The CDR3 sequence is 14 residues long. Losses at the gene ends were 5 bases for V and 5 bases for J; bases not matched to a gene: 4. CDR3 sequence reads: CASSPWTGDQPQHF. The CDR3 nucleotides are TGTGCCAGCAGTCCTTGGACAGGGGATCAGCCCCAGCATTTT.

In this sample, this clonotype turned up a few times. The chain recombines TRBV9 with TRBJ2-5; TRBD1 matches at 10 bases. The better agreement between TRBJ2-7 and the DNA end casts doubt on the J call. The CDR3 loop spans 15 amino acids. CDR1 SGDLS and CDR2 YYNGEE come from the germline V gene. The CDR3 DNA follows: TGTGCCAGCAGCCCCCGACAGGGGGCCTTGTACGAGCAGTACTTC. Protein sequence: CASSPRQGALYEQYF.

The chain couples TRBV11-2 to TRBJ2-1, with 7 bases matching TRBD1. The germline gives CDR1 SGHAT, CDR2 FQNNGV. The ends lost 6 bases at V and 12 bases at J; junction bases unmatched: 14. The CDR3 is made up of 14 amino acids. The CDR3 DNA sequence: TGTGCCAGCAGTTCCCAAGTTGCAGGGGGTAGGCAGTTCTTC. Amino acid sequence: CASSSQVAGGRQFF.

V is TRBV6-5 and J is TRBJ2-5, with TRBD1 matching 8 bases. Trimming cost V 5 bases and J 11 bases; bases outside gene matches: 16. Germline assignment: CDR1 MNHEY and CDR2 SVGAGI. The CDR3 loop spans 15 amino acids. CDR3 DNA sequence: TGTGCCAGCAGTCAATCGACAGGGGCTTTTGGAGAGCAGTACTTC. Protein product: CASSQSTGAFGEQYF.

The chain carries TRBV29-1 and TRBJ2-5; no clear D. V lost 4 bases and J 1 base, leaving 10 bases between the germline ends. This CDR3 comprises 13 residues. Per germline, CDR1 SQVTM and CDR2 ANQGSEA. The CDR3 DNA is TGCAGCGTTGGGTTGTCGACCCAAGAGACCCAGTACTTC. Translated: CSVGLSTQETQYF.

The sample holds a few counts of this clonotype. The chain employs TRBV18 and TRBJ2-1; D remains ambiguous. This CDR3 is 12 amino acids long. The V gene's germline CDR1 is KGHSH and CDR2 LQKENI. The V and J ends lost 3 bases and 12 bases respectively, with 12 bases between them. CDR3 nucleotides: TGTGCCAGCTCACCTGGCGAAATAGGGCAGTTCTTC. Residues: CASSPGEIGQFF. Complete variable domain (other parts from reference TRBV18 and TRBJ2-1): NAGVMQNPRHLVRRRGQEARLRCSPMKGHSHVYWYRQLPEEGLKFMVYLQKENIIDESGMPKERFSAEFPKEGPSILRIQQVVRGDSAAYFCASSPGEIGQFFGPGTRLTVL.

The CDR3 DNA is TGCGCCAGCAGCCTCACCCCGCCGGGACAGGGGAACACTGAAGCTTTCTTT. Protein product: CASSLTPPGQGNTEAFF. V gene TRBV5-1 combines with J gene TRBJ1-1; 9 bases are a match to TRBD1. Per germline, CDR1 SGHRS and CDR2 YFSETQ. The CDR3 is 17 amino acids. With 4 bases clipped from V and 1 base from J, the junction kept 11 bases outside the gene matches.